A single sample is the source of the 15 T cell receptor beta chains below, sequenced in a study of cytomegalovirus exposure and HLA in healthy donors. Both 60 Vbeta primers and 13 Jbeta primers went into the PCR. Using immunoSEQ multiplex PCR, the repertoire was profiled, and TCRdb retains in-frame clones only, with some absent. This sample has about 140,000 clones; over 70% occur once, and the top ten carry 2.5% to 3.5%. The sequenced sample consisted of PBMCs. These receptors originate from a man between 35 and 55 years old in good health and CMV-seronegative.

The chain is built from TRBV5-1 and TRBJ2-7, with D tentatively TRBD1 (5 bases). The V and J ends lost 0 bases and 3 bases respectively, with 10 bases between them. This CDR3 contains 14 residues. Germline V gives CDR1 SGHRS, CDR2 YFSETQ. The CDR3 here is CASSLGSGFYEQYF. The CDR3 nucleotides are TGCGCCAGCAGCTTGGGCTCAGGGTTCTACGAGCAGTACTTC.

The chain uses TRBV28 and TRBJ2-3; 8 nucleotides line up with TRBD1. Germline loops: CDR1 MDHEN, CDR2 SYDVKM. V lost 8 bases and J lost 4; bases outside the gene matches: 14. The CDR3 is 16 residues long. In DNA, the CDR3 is TGTGCCAGCGTCAACAGGGACAGGATGGGGGCAGATACGCAGTATTTT. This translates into CASVNRDRMGADTQYF.

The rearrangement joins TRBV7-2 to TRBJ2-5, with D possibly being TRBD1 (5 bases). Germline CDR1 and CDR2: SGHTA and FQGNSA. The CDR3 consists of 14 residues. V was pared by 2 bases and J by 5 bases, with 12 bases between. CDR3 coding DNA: TGTGCCAGCAGCTTACTAGGGGCGTGGGAGACCCAGTACTTC. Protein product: CASSLLGAWETQYF. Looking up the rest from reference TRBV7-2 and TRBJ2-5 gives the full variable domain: GAGVSQSPSNKVTEKGKDVELRCDPISGHTALYWYRQSLGQGLEFLIYFQGNSAPDKSGLPSDRFSAERTGGSVSTLTIQRTQQEDSAVYLCASSLLGAWETQYFGPGTRLLVL.

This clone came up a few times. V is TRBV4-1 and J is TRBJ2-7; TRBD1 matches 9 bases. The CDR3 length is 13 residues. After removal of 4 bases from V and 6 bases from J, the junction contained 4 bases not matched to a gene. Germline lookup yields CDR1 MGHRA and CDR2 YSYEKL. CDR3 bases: TGCGCCAGCAGCCGGACAGGGGAAGGCGAGCAGTACTTC. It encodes CASSRTGEGEQYF.

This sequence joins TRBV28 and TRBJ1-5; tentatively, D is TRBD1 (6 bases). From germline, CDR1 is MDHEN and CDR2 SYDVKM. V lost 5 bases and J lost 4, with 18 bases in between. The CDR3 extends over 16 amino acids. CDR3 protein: CASSPGDLWANQPQHF. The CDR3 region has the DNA TGTGCCAGCAGTCCAGGGGACCTTTGGGCAAATCAGCCCCAGCATTTT.

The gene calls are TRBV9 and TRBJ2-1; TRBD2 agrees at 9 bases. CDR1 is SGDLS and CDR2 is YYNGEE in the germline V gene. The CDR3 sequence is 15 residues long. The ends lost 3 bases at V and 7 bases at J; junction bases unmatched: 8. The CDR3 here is CASSEGLALGNEQFF. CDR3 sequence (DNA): TGTGCCAGCAGCGAGGGACTAGCCCTGGGGAATGAGCAGTTCTTC.

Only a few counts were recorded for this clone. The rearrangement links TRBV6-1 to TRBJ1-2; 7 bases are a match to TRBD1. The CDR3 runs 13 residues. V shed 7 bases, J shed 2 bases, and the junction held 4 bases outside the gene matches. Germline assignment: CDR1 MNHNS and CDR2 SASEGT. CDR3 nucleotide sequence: TGTGCCAGCACCTTGGACAGGAACTATGGCTACACCTTC. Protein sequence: CASTLDRNYGYTF.

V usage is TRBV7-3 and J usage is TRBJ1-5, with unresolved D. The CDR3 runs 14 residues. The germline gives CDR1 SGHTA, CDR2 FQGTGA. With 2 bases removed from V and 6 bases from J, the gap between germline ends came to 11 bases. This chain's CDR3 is CASSLRGTGQPQHF. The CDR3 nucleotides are TGTGCCAGCAGCTTACGGGGAACGGGTCAGCCCCAGCATTTT. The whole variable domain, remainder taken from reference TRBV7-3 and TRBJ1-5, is GAGVSQTPSNKVTEKGKYVELRCDPISGHTALYWYRQSLGQGPEFLIYFQGTGAADDSGLPNDRFFAVRPEGSVSTLKIQRTERGDSAVYLCASSLRGTGQPQHFGDGTRLSIL.

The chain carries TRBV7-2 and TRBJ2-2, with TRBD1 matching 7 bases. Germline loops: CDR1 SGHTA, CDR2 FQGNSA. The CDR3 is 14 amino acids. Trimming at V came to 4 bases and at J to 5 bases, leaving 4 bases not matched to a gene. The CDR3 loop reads CASSSTGWTGELFF. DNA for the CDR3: TGTGCCAGCAGCTCGACAGGGTGGACCGGGGAGCTGTTTTTT.

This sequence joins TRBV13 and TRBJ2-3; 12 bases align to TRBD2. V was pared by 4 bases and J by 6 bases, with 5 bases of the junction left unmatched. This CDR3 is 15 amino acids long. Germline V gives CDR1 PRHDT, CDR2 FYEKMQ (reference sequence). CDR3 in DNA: TGTGCCAGCAGCTCCTCTAGCGGGAGGGGCGATACGCAGTATTTT. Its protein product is CASSSSSGRGDTQYF.

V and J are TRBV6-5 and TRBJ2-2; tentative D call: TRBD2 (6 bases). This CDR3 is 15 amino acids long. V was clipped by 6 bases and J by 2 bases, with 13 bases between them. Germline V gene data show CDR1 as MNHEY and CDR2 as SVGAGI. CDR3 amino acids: CASRLTSPNTGELFF. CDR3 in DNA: TGTGCCAGCAGACTAACTAGCCCCAACACCGGGGAGCTGTTTTTT.

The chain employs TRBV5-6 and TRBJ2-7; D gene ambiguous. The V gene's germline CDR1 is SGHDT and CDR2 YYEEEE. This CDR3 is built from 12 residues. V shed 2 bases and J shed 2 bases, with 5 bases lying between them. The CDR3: CASSFSPYEQYF. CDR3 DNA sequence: TGTGCCAGCAGCTTTAGTCCCTACGAGCAGTACTTC.

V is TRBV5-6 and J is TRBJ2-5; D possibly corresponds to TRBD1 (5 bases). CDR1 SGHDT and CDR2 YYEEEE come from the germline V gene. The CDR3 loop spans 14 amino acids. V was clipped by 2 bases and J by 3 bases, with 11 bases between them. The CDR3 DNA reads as TGTGCCAGCAGCTTTGGACACTCTGAAGAGACCCAGTACTTC. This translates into CASSFGHSEETQYF. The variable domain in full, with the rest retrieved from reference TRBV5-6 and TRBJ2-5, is DAGVTQSPTHLIKTRGQQVTLRCSPKSGHDTVSWYQQALGQGPQFIFQYYEEEERQRGNFPDRFSGHQFPNYSSELNVNALLLGDSALYLCASSFGHSEETQYFGPGTRLLVL.

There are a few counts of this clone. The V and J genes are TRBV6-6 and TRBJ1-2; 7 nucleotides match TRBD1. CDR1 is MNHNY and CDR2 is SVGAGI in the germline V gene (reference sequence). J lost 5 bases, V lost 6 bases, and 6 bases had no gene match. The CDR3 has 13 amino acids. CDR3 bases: TGTGCCAGCAGCAGACAGGGTAGTTATGGCTACACCTTC. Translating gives CASSRQGSYGYTF.

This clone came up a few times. CDR3 sequence: CASRTDNTEAFF. CDR3 DNA sequence: TGTGCCAGCCGGACAGATAACACTGAAGCTTTCTTT. This chain joins TRBV5-4 and TRBJ1-1, with a possible D match to TRBD1 (6 bases). This CDR3 contains 12 residues. CDR1 and CDR2 from the germline V gene are SGHNT and YYREEE (reference sequence). V was shortened by 7 bases and J by 2 bases, with 9 bases between the two germline ends.